Below are 22 T cell receptor beta chains sequenced from a single sample in a study of CD8+ T cells in alopecia areata. Reverse transcription of extracted RNA yielded cDNA, which provided the sequencing template. Data came from immunoSEQ multiplex PCR; TCRdb stores just in-frame clones and leaves some out. The sample contains about 150,000 clones, 62% of which appear only once. Specimen: CD8+ T cells sorted from blood. The receptors derive from a human donor in good health.

The V gene is TRBV5-1, the J gene TRBJ2-7; tentatively, D is TRBD2 (6 bases). V shed 2 bases and J shed 5 bases, with 17 bases lying between them. The germline V gene has CDR1 SGHRS and CDR2 YFSETQ. CDR3 length equals 15 residues. For the CDR3, the DNA is TGCGCCAGCAGCTTATCCGGACTAATTTTAGACGAGCAGTACTTC. Protein: CASSLSGLILDEQYF.

This sequence joins TRBV28 and TRBJ1-1; D uncertain. CDR3 length: 12 amino acids. The germline CDR1 and CDR2 sequences are MDHEN and SYDVKM. Trimming took 1 base from V and 3 from J, leaving 3 bases between them. The CDR3 is CASSLLDTEAFF. The CDR3 nucleotides read TGTGCCAGCAGTTTATTGGACACTGAAGCTTTCTTT.

A few counts support this clone. The genes are TRBV29-1 and TRBJ2-1; weak D call: TRBD1 (5 bases). The V and J ends lost 3 bases and 15 bases respectively, with 15 bases between them. The CDR3 is 11 residues long. Germline V gene data show CDR1 as SQVTM and CDR2 as ANQGSEA. The CDR3 DNA reads TGCAGCGTTGACGACCGGACAAGCCGGTTCTTC. Translation gives CSVDDRTSRFF.

The J gene is TRBJ2-7, the V gene TRBV5-1, with 7 bases identical to TRBD2. The germline V gene has CDR1 SGHRS and CDR2 YFSETQ. CDR3 length: 14 amino acids. J was trimmed by 0 bases and V by 4 bases; bases with no gene match: 4. CDR3 in amino acids: CASSPGLISYEQYF. In DNA, the CDR3 is TGCGCCAGCAGCCCGGGACTAATCTCCTACGAGCAGTACTTC.

The chain has TRBV10-2 and TRBJ2-5; no reliable D call. The germline CDR1 and CDR2 sequences are WSHSY and SAAADI. With 6 bases removed from V and 2 bases from J, the gap between germline ends came to 10 bases. This CDR3 comprises 13 residues. CDR3 protein: CASSFTEQETQYF. CDR3 in DNA: TGCGCCAGCAGCTTTACAGAGCAAGAGACCCAGTACTTC.

This clone was counted only a few times. Relative to the germline gene, one junction end is altered; a read error may explain this. This sequence joins TRBV19 and TRBJ1-2; D unclear. Germline V gene data show CDR1 as LNHDA and CDR2 as SQIVND (reference sequence). The CDR3 spans 11 residues. The CDR3 coding sequence is TGTGCCAGTAGTACCTCGTCCGCAATGCACTTC. Amino acids: CASSTSSAMHF.

This chain uses TRBV4-1 with TRBJ2-7, with 14 positions matching TRBD2. The V gene's germline CDR1 is MGHRA and CDR2 YSYEKL. CDR3 length: 15 amino acids. Unmatched junction bases numbered 1, after V lost 3 bases and J lost 3 bases. CDR3 coding DNA: TGCGCCAGCAGCCAGGGACTAGCGGGAGACTACGAGCAGTACTTC. This codes for CASSQGLAGDYEQYF.

This clone was counted once. The chain is built from TRBV27 and TRBJ1-2, with D possibly TRBD1 on 5 matching bases. V gave up 2 bases and J gave up 4 bases, with 14 bases separating them. CDR1 MNHEY and CDR2 SMNVEV come from the germline V gene (reference sequence). The CDR3 sequence is 15 residues long. The CDR3 nucleotides read TGTGCCAGCAGTTTAGAGTGGCAGGGACCCTATGGCTACACCTTC. This translates into CASSLEWQGPYGYTF.

The chain joins TRBV4-2 to TRBJ2-3, with 8 bases aligning to TRBD2. V was clipped by 0 bases and J by 4 bases; unmatched bases: 6. The CDR3 covers 16 residues. CDR1 LGHNA and CDR2 YNFKEQ come from the germline V gene. In nucleotides, the CDR3 is TGTGCCAGCAGCCAAGATCCGGGAGCGGGAGCAGATACGCAGTATTTT. As protein: CASSQDPGAGADTQYF.

This sequence joins TRBV14 and TRBJ2-1; no clear D gene. The CDR3 has 13 residues. The V and J ends lost 7 bases and 10 bases respectively, with 17 bases between them. Germline V lookup: CDR1 SGHDN, CDR2 FVKESK. CDR3 residues: CASNPTALQEQFF. CDR3 in DNA: TGTGCCAGCAACCCTACAGCGCTACAGGAGCAGTTCTTC.

The chain combines TRBV2 with TRBJ2-7, with D possibly TRBD2 on 5 matching bases. The CDR3 runs 15 residues. CDR1 is SNHLY and CDR2 is FYNNEI in the germline V gene. Trimming left V 3 bases short and J 0 bases short, with 12 bases between. The CDR3 bases are TGTGCCAGCAGTGATGAGGGCCCGAGCTCCTACGAGCAGTACTTC. Translating it yields CASSDEGPSSYEQYF.

This chain links TRBV12-5 with TRBJ2-1; TRBD2 matches 11 bases. V shed 4 bases, J shed 2 bases, and the junction held 7 bases outside the gene matches. Per the germline V gene, CDR1 is LGHNT and CDR2 is FRNRAP. The CDR3 sequence is 17 residues long. CDR3 residues: CASGSPTSGTPYNEQFF. For the CDR3, the DNA is TGTGCTAGTGGTTCACCGACTAGCGGGACTCCCTACAATGAGCAGTTCTTC.

V is TRBV27 and J is TRBJ2-3; weak D call: TRBD2 (6 bases). Trimming shortened V by 3 bases and J by 0 bases, and 10 bases separated the two germline ends. This CDR3 contains 15 residues. CDR1 is MNHEY and CDR2 is SMNVEV in the germline V gene (reference sequence). The DNA of the CDR3 is TGTGCCAGCAGTTTCGGGACTGCTAGCACAGATACGCAGTATTTT. It encodes CASSFGTASTDTQYF.

The V and J genes are TRBV5-1 and TRBJ2-1; 9 bases agree with TRBD1. V lost 1 base, J lost 14 bases, and 4 bases stayed unmatched. CDR1 SGHRS and CDR2 YFSETQ come from the germline V gene. This CDR3 contains 12 residues. The CDR3 nucleotides are TGCGCCAGCAGCTTGACAGGGGGCGCAGAGTTCTTC. Translation: CASSLTGGAEFF.

Only a few counts were recorded for this clone. The V gene is TRBV7-8, the J gene TRBJ2-7, with 7 bases fitting TRBD2. Trimming removed 5 bases from V and 6 bases from J; junction bases left unmatched: 10. Germline V gene sequence: CDR1 SGHVS, CDR2 FQNEAQ. The CDR3 consists of 14 residues. As DNA, the CDR3 is TGTGCCAGCAGCCGGAGCGGGGAACGGGGCGAGCAGTACTTC. It translates to CASSRSGERGEQYF.

The chain carries TRBV15 and TRBJ1-1; D is uncertain. The V gene lost 6 bases and the J gene lost 6 bases, with 8 bases spanning the gap. CDR3 size: 11 residues. CDR1 is LNHNV and CDR2 is YYDKDF in the germline V gene (reference sequence). This CDR3 reads CATSWEAEAFF. In DNA form, the CDR3 reads TGTGCCACCAGTTGGGAGGCTGAAGCTTTCTTT.

In its sample, this clone was seen a few times. The chain employs TRBV29-1 and TRBJ1-2; D ambiguous. Germline V lookup: CDR1 SQVTM, CDR2 ANQGSEA. The CDR3 is made up of 13 amino acids. Trimming pared 4 bases from V and 6 bases from J, leaving 15 bases between. This CDR3 is CSVVSPRGHGYTF. As DNA, the CDR3 is TGCAGCGTTGTATCCCCGCGGGGTCATGGCTACACCTTC.

The chain is built from TRBV27 and TRBJ2-7, with a tentative D call TRBD1 (6 bases). CDR1 is MNHEY, CDR2 SMNVEV, per germline (reference sequence). CDR3 length: 13 amino acids. V shed 8 bases and J shed 3 bases, with 14 bases lying between them. The CDR3 DNA follows: TGTGCCAGCCCGACAGGCCCCCACTACGAGCAGTACTTC. Amino acid sequence: CASPTGPHYEQYF.

About this clone: Its ends do not fully match the called genes, so a read error is possible. The V call is TRBV6-6, the J call TRBJ2-7, with D unresolved. This CDR3 is built from 11 residues. CDR1 and CDR2 from the germline V gene are MNHNY and SVGAGI (reference sequence). The CDR3 coding sequence is TGTGCCAGCAGTGACTCCTACGAGCAGTACTTC. This encodes CASSDSYEQYF.

This clone turned up a few times. This chain uses TRBV7-9 with TRBJ2-7, with TRBD1 matching 7 bases. CDR1 is SEHNR and CDR2 is FQNEAQ in the germline V gene (reference sequence). The CDR3 spans 14 residues. V dropped 5 bases and J dropped 4; count of bases not matched to a gene: 8. This CDR3 is CASSPTGTIYEQYF. DNA of the CDR3: TGTGCCAGCAGCCCGACAGGGACGATATACGAGCAGTACTTC.

The chain combines TRBV27 with TRBJ1-1; D remains ambiguous. V lost 5 bases and J lost 1, with 5 bases in between. The CDR3 is 12 residues long. CDR1 and CDR2 (germline): MNHEY, SMNVEV (reference sequence). As DNA, the CDR3 is TGTGCCAGCAGTCTCGGGAACACTGAAGCTTTCTTT. It is translated as CASSLGNTEAFF.

The chain uses TRBV4-1 and TRBJ2-7; a weak D match, TRBD1 (6 bases). V shed 3 bases and J shed 2 bases, with 11 bases lying between them. Germline-derived CDR1 and CDR2 are MGHRA and YSYEKL. The CDR3 sequence is 14 residues long. This CDR3 is CASSQRTAPYEQYF. The CDR3 bases are TGCGCCAGCAGCCAGAGGACAGCCCCCTACGAGCAGTACTTC.